This T cell receptor (beta chain) was documented in a study of multiple sclerosis patients with progressive multifocal leukoencephalopathy. Points from the study as a whole: It is unclear whether the findings reflect JC virus infection or general immunocompromise.

This CDR3 is built from 14 residues. Germline V CDR1 and CDR2: SGHDN, FVKESK. The germline V and J ends were trimmed by 7 bases and 2 bases, with 14 bases remaining between them. Notes on this clone: Its matching antigen is unknown.

Time point described: roughly 13 months of natalizumab therapy. The control group, sampled over time, had multiple sclerosis, received natalizumab and did not develop PML. Prior interferon beta treatment was universal, and the PML patients were all female. The data were produced by immunoSEQ multiplex PCR, yet TCRdb's version contains in-frame clones alone and is incomplete. The sample has around 30,000 clones; roughly 90% are singletons. The clonotype was recovered from a human donor with multiple sclerosis. Sequences were derived from PBMCs, sampled from a patient treated with natalizumab. The chain links TRBV14 to TRBJ1-1; D possibly corresponds to TRBD1 (6 bases). Here the CDR3 reads CASKLQGLNTEAFF. The CDR3 DNA reads as TGTGCCAGCAAATTACAGGGCTTAAACACTGAAGCTTTCTTT.